Included here is one T cell receptor beta chain sequence, with context. A read error is likely, as this CDR3 ends without the conserved phenylalanine or tryptophan. MiXCR, run by TCRdb on the 5' RACE reads, gives a single entry per CDR3 protein. The table includes over 40,000 distinct CDR3 sequences, approximately 30% detected once. With V trimmed by 4 bases and J by 3 bases, 8 bases remained unmatched. The CDR3 runs 15 residues. The clonotype was recovered from a female donor with breast cancer. The gene calls are TRBV12-3 or TRBV12-4 and TRBJ2-7, with 8 bases fitting TRBD2. The sequenced sample was tumor-infiltrating memory CD4+ T cells sorted from the breast tumor. Subset reported: memory CD4+ T cells, CD4+CD45RO+CD25-. The CDR3, as DNA: TGTGCCAGCAGTTCAGAGGGCGGGGGGATCTACGAGCAGTACTTA. Protein product: CASSSEGGGIYEQYL.